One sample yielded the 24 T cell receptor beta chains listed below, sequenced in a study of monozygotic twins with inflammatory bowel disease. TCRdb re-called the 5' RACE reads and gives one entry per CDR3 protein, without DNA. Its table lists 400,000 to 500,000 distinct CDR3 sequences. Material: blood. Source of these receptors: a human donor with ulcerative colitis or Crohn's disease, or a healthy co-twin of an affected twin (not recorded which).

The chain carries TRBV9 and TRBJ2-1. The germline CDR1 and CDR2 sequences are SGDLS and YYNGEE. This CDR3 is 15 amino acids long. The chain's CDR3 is CASSAIGASGTEQFF. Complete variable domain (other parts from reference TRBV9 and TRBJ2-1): DSGVTQTPKHLITATGQRVTLRCSPRSGDLSVYWYQQSLDQGLQFLIQYYNGEERAKGNILERFSAQQFPDLHSELNLSSLELGDSALYFCASSAIGASGTEQFFGPGTRLTVL.

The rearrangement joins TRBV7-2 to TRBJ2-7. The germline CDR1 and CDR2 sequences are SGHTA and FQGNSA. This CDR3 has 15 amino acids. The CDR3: CASSAAVGGTYEQYF. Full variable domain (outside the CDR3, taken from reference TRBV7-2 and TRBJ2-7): GAGVSQSPSNKVTEKGKDVELRCDPISGHTALYWYRQSLGQGLEFLIYFQGNSAPDKSGLPSDRFSAERTGGSVSTLTIQRTQQEDSAVYLCASSAAVGGTYEQYFGPGTRLTVT.

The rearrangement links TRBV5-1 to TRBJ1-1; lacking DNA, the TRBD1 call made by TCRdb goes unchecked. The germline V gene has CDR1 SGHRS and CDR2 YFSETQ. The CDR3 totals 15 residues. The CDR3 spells CASSIGGPKNTEAFF. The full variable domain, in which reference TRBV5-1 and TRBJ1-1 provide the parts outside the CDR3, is KAGVTQTPRYLIKTRGQQVTLSCSPISGHRSVSWYQQTPGQGLQFLFEYFSETQRNKGNFPGRFSGRQFSNSRSEMNVSTLELGDSALYLCASSIGGPKNTEAFFGQGTRLTVV.

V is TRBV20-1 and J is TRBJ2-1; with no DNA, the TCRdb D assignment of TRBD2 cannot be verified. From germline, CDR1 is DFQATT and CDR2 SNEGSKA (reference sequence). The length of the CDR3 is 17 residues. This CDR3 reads CSARSGTSGRSLNEQFF.

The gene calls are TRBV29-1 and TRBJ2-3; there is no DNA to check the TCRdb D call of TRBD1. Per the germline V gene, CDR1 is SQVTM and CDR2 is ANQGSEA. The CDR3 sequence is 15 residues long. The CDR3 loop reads CSASTGGQSTDTQYF.

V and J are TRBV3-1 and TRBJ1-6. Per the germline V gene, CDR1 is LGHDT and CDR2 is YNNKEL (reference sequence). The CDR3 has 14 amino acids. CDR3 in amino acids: CASSQGFEASPLHF.

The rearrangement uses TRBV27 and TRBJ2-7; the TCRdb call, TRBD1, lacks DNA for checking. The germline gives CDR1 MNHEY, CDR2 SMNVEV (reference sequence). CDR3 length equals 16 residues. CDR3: CASSKTGGPSSYEQYF.

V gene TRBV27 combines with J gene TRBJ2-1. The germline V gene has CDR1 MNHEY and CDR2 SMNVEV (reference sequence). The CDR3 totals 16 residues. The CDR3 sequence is CASSLSARDSYNEQFF.

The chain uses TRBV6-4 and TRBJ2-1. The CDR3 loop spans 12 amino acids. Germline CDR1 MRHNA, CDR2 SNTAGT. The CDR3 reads CASSEVGPREFF.

The CDR3 loop reads CASSRAPWNEQFF. The chain has TRBV5-5 and TRBJ2-1. The CDR3 contains 13 residues. The germline CDR1 and CDR2 sequences are SGHKS and YYEKEE (reference sequence).

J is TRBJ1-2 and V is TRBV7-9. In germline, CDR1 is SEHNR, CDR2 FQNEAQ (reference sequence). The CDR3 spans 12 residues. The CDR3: CASSLSEAGYTF.

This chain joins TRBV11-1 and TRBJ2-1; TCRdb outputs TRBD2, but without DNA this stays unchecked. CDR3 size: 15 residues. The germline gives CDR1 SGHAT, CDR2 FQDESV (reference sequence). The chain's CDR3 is CASSSTLIATNEQFF.

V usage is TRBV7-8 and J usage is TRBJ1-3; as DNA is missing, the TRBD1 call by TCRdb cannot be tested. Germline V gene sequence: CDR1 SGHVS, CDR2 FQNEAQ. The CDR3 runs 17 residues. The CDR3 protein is CASSTQTGQSSGNTIYF.

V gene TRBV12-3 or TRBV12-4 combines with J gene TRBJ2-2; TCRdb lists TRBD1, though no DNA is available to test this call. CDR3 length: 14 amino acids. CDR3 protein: CASSPDRVTGELFF.

The CDR3 is CASLGLLPPYEQYF. The chain uses TRBV27 and TRBJ2-7. The germline gives CDR1 MNHEY, CDR2 SMNVEV (reference sequence). CDR3 length: 14 amino acids.

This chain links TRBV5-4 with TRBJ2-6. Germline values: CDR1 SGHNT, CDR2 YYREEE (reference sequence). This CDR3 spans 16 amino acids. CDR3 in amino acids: CASSLGRVSGANVLTF.

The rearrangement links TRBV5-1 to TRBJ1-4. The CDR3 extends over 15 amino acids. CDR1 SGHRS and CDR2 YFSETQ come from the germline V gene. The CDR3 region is CASSWVSRPNEKLFF.

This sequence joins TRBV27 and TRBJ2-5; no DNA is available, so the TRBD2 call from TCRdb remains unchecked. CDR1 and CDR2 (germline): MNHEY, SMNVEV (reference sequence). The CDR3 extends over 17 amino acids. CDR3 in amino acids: CASSLRPRLAGIETQYF.

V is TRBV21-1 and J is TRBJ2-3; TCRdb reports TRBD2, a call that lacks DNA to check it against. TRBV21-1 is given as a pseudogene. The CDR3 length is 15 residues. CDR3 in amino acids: CASSKPGGLRDMQYF.

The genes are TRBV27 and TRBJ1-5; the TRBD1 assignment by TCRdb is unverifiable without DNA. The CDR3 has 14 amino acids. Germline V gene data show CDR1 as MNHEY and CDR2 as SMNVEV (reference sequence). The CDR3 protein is CASSRTGPNQPQHF.

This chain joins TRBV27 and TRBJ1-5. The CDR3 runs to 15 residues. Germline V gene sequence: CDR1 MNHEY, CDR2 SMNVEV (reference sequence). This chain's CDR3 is CASSLGWGGNQPQHF.

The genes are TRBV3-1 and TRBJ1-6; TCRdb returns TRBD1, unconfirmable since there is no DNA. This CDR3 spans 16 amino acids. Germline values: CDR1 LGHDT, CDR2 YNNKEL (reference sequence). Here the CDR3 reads CASSQGGTGATSPLHF.

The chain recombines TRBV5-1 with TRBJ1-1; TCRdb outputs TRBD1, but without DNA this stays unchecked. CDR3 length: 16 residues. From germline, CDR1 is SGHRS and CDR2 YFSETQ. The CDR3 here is CASSTGTGATNTEAFF.

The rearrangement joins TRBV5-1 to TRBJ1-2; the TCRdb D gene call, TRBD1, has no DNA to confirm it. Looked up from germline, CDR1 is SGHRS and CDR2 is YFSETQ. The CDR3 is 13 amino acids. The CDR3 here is CASSLQGAHGYTF.